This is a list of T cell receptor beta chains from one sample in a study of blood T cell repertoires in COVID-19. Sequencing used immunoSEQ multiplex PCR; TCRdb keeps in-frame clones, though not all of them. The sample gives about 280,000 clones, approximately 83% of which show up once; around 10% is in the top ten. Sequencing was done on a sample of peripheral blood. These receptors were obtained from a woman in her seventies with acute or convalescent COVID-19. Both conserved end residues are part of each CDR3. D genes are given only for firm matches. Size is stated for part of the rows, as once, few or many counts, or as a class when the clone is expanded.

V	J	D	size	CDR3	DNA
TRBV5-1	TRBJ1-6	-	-	CASSSGRPGDSPLHF	TGCGCCAGCAGCTCGGGACGTCCGGGGGATTCACCCCTCCACTTT
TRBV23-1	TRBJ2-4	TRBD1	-	CASSQLYRGFSENIQYF	TGCGCCAGCAGTCAGCTCTACAGGGGCTTCAGTGAAAACATTCAGTACTTC
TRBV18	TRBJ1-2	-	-	CASSPAGNGYTF	TGTGCCAGCTCACCGGCAGGAAATGGCTACACCTTC
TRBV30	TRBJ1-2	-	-	CAWSVRRDPNYGYTF	TGTGCCTGGAGTGTAAGGAGGGATCCCAACTATGGCTACACCTTC
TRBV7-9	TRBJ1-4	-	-	CASSLVGGATNEKLFF	TGTGCCAGCAGCTTAGTCGGCGGGGCCACTAATGAAAAACTGTTTTTT
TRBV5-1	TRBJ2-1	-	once	CASSPEAMGEQFF	TGCGCCAGCAGCCCGGAGGCGATGGGTGAGCAGTTCTTC
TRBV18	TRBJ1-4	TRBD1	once	CASSPNSGGLATNEKLFF	TGTGCCAGCTCACCAAACTCAGGGGGCTTGGCGACTAATGAAAAACTGTTTTTT
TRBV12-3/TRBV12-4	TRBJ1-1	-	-	CASRSIGGTEAFF	TGTGCCAGCAGGTCGATCGGAGGGACTGAAGCTTTCTTT
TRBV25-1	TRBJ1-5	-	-	CASSESGVAGNQPQHF	TGTGCCAGCAGTGAATCGGGAGTTGCAGGGAATCAGCCCCAGCATTTT
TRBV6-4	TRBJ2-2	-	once	CASSPRLDSNTGELFF	TGTGCCAGCAGCCCTCGACTAGATTCGAACACCGGGGAGCTGTTTTTT
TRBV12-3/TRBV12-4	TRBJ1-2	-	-	CASSLGHYGYTF	TGTGCCAGCAGTTTAGGGCACTATGGCTACACCTTC
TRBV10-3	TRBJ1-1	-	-	CAISETGRNTEAFF	TGTGCCATCAGTGAGACAGGGAGGAACACTGAAGCTTTCTTT
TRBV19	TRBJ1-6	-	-	CASSEGSSYNSPLHF	TGTGCCAGTAGTGAGGGATCCTCCTATAATTCACCCCTCCACTTT
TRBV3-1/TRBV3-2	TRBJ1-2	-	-	CASSQDITQGYGYTF	TGTGCCAGCAGCCAAGATATTACCCAGGGCTATGGCTACACCTTC